A selection of T cell receptor beta chains follows, all from one sample in a study of monozygotic twins with inflammatory bowel disease. TCRdb reprocessed the 5' RACE reads and keeps a single row for each CDR3 protein, giving no DNA. Its table records 110,000 to 150,000 distinct CDR3 sequences. The sequenced sample was blood. The receptor source for this set is a human donor with ulcerative colitis or Crohn's disease, or a healthy co-twin of an affected twin (not recorded which). CDR3s include the opening cysteine and the closing phenylalanine or tryptophan. The order of the fields is J gene, V gene, CDR3 protein.

J: TRBJ2-7
V: TRBV14
CDR3: CASSPLDRGGYEQYF

J: TRBJ2-7
V: TRBV4-1
CDR3: CASSQVMGGPMPYEQYF

J: TRBJ1-2
V: TRBV12-3/TRBV12-4
CDR3: CASSLDTRSQDGYTF

J: TRBJ1-5
V: TRBV19
CDR3: CASSIGPGGGQPQHF

J: TRBJ2-1
V: TRBV24-1
CDR3: CATSDHGTGGVDNEQFF

J: TRBJ2-1
V: TRBV7-3
CDR3: CASSSSGTSGFLKFF

J: TRBJ2-2
V: TRBV7-8
CDR3: CASSLGPGGRRGGELFF

J: TRBJ1-1
V: TRBV7-9
CDR3: CASSQAGRDPEAFF

J: TRBJ1-1
V: TRBV7-3
CDR3: CASSSVLNTEAFF

J: TRBJ1-3
V: TRBV12-3/TRBV12-4
CDR3: CASSWRALSSGNTIYF

J: TRBJ1-3
V: TRBV4-3
CDR3: CASSQVVGSIVNSGNTIYF

J: TRBJ2-7
V: TRBV5-1
CDR3: CASSLVGGGTDYEQYF

J: TRBJ1-3
V: TRBV9
CDR3: CASSLQVGNSGNTIYF

J: TRBJ2-7
V: TRBV30
CDR3: CAWSHGLSHEQYF

J: TRBJ2-1
V: TRBV29-1
CDR3: CSAARDRGSNEQFF

J: TRBJ1-1
V: TRBV5-6
CDR3: CASSLTGPNTEAFF

J: TRBJ2-1
V: TRBV20-1
CDR3: CSAGPTSGSGEQFF

J: TRBJ1-1
V: TRBV15
CDR3: CATSNPRGGDTEAFF

J: TRBJ1-5
V: TRBV7-9
CDR3: CASSLAFGYGETQHF

J: TRBJ2-1
V: TRBV3-1
CDR3: CASSQDPGISYNEQFF

J: TRBJ2-7
V: TRBV20-1
CDR3: CSARPGLGENEQYF

J: TRBJ1-2
V: TRBV28
CDR3: CASRGHLRSGYTF

J: TRBJ1-5
V: TRBV2
CDR3: CASSESLGRTRIYSNQPQHF

J: TRBJ2-3
V: TRBV29-1
CDR3: CSVEVGTKTDTQYF

J: TRBJ1-2
V: TRBV18
CDR3: CASSPPGSQGNYGYTF

J: TRBJ2-7
V: TRBV4-2
CDR3: CASSPRRGGSYEQYF

J: TRBJ1-1
V: TRBV12-3/TRBV12-4
CDR3: CASSLRGMNTEAFF

J: TRBJ2-7
V: TRBV7-9
CDR3: CASSEGREASYEQYF

J: TRBJ2-7
V: TRBV7-8
CDR3: CASSLEGETYEQYF

J: TRBJ1-3
V: TRBV5-6
CDR3: CASSLGTVGNTIYF

J: TRBJ2-7
V: TRBV20-1
CDR3: CSARVAGAPNYEQYF

J: TRBJ2-5
V: TRBV12-3/TRBV12-4
CDR3: CASSLTTRETQYF

J: TRBJ1-1
V: TRBV7-9
CDR3: CASSLGAGMNTEAFF

J: TRBJ1-2
V: TRBV2
CDR3: CASTGLGDYTF

J: TRBJ2-1
V: TRBV11-2
CDR3: CASSRTSGSPHNEQFF

J: TRBJ2-7
V: TRBV5-1
CDR3: CASSGGTSGIDYEQYF

J: TRBJ1-5
V: TRBV4-3
CDR3: CASLGQVSNQPQHF

J: TRBJ2-1
V: TRBV11-1
CDR3: CASSSSNNEQFF

J: TRBJ2-7
V: TRBV3-1
CDR3: CASSPGHFGGREYF

J: TRBJ2-7
V: TRBV28
CDR3: CASRLAGILYEQYF

J: TRBJ1-5
V: TRBV7-9
CDR3: CASSLDQGRNQPQHF

J: TRBJ2-3
V: TRBV5-1
CDR3: CASSSGGPSNTDTQYF

J: TRBJ2-5
V: TRBV28
CDR3: CASAPGERETQYF

J: TRBJ2-1
V: TRBV7-2
CDR3: CASSSPRGVGNEQFF

J: TRBJ2-7
V: TRBV25-1
CDR3: CASSPDRGDYEQYF